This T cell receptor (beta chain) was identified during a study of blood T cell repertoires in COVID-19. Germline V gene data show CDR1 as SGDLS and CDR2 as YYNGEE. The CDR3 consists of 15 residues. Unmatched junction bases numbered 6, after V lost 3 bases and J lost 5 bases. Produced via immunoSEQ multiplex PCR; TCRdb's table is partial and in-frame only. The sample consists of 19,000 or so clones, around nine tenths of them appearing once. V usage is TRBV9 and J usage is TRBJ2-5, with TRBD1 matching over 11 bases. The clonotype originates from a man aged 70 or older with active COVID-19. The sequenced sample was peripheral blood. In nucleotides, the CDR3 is TGTGCCAGCAGCGGGACAGGGGGCCAAGTGGAGACCCAGTACTTC. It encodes CASSGTGGQVETQYF. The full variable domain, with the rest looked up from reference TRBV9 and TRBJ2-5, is DSGVTQTPKHLITATGQRVTLRCSPRSGDLSVYWYQQSLDQGLQFLIQYYNGEERAKGNILERFSAQQFPDLHSELNLSSLELGDSALYFCASSGTGGQVETQYFGPGTRLLVL.